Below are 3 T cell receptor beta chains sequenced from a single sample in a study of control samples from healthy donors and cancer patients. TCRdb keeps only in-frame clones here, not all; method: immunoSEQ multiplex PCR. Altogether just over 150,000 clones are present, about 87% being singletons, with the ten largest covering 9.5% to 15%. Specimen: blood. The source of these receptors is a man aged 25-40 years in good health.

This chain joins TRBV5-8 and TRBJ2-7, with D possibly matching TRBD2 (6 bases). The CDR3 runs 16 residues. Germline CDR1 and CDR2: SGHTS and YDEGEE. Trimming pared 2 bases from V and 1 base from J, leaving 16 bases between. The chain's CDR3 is CASSFRQGAGSYEQYF. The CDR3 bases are TGTGCCAGCAGCTTTAGGCAGGGCGCGGGATCCTACGAGCAGTACTTC.

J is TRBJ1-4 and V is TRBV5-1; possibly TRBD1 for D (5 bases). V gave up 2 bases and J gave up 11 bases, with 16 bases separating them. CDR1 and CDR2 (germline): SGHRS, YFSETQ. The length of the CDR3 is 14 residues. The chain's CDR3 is CASSFGGSPGKLFF. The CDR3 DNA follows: TGCGCCAGCAGCTTCGGAGGCTCGCCAGGGAAACTGTTTTTT.

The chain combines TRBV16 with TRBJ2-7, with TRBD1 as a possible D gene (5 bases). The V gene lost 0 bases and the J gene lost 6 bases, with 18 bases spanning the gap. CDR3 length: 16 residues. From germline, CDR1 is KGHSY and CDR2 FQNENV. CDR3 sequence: CASSQSGWAGKGEQYF. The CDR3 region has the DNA TGTGCCAGCAGCCAATCGGGTTGGGCAGGGAAGGGCGAGCAGTACTTC.